The entry below describes one T cell receptor (beta chain). Its antigen is not yet known. Base qualities are missing; no much larger clone stands one base away. These data come from a study of shared clonotypes between healthy human individuals (TCRdb year 2020). Background on the whole study: The cohort included a few men and a couple of women between 18 and 49 years of age. For each donor, CD4 naive and CD4 memory were each run on three plates, CD8 naive on two plates, and CD8 memory on one plate. To estimate repertoire size and how much clonotype sharing occurs between individuals, the study deeply sequenced the blood TCR repertoires of a handful of healthy adults. Different laboratories and diverse techniques were used to prepare libraries and sequence TCR repertoires, to increase sequencing depth and limit assay-specific biases. Per donor, leukapheresis produced somewhere between about 0.9 and 9.5 billion PBMCs. Beyond this particular receptor, the publication reports: The genetic and exposure-history diversity represented was limited by the small number of donors. Even with the large sequencing depth, rarefaction of the sorted-subset datasets indicated that sequencing was incomplete. Only blood was sampled, and tissue TCR repertoires likely differ from those in blood. Sharing across a few donors was observed for 5% to 6.5% of naive CD4, 3.5% of naive CD8, 2% to 2.5% of memory CD4, and roughly 0.4% of memory CD8 clonotypes. Naive subsets generally had larger estimated clonotype richness than memory subsets did. Based on pairwise subsampling, the degree of clonotype sharing among donors was expected to be affected by sequencing depth. Compared with non-shared clonotypes, clonotypes shared by all four sorted-subset donors had higher generation probabilities.

Healthy HIV-negative adults with no recently reported acute infections or vaccinations were included as donors. Every donor was a Caucasian adult residing in Nashville, Tennessee, USA. CD4+ T cells were enriched by magnetic negative selection, after which naive cells were positively selected on CD45RA and the negative fraction was taken as the memory subset. After blood collection by leukapheresis, PBMCs were isolated using Ficoll-Histopaque density gradient centrifugation and then cryopreserved in the vapor phase of liquid nitrogen. Analytical flow cytometry was used to check the purity and quantity of every magnetically sorted T cell population. Genomic DNA was isolated from each sorted fraction and quantified by UV absorbance on a Nanodrop 2000c. Taken from cysteine to phenylalanine, the CDR3 has 14 residues. Left in the record is the CDR3 DNA by itself, 42 bases read in frame from the first base. Relative to germline, V is missing 9 bases and J is missing 4 bases, with 12 bases of the junction outside any gene match. CDR1 and CDR2, looked up from the germline V gene, are MDHEN and SYDVKM.

Using the deep immunoSEQ assay, multiplex PCR amplified TCR CDR3 regions from genomic DNA. Extracted genomic DNA from each cell subset was distributed evenly across all wells of several immunoSEQ 96-well plates, and each plate was treated as a replicate. For sorted subsets, approximately 0.2 ug of genomic DNA, equivalent to 25,000 to 30,000 T cell genomes, went into each replicate PCR. Purified libraries were quantified with a Qubit 3.0 fluorometer, sized on a Bioanalyzer 2100, and re-quantified with the KAPA Library Quantification kit. Every immunoSEQ 96-well plate was sequenced on a dedicated single-read 150-cycle Illumina NextSeq 550 flow cell. Turning to the authors' computational methods: Because the immunoSEQ output held only junctional sequences and lacked quality scores, the filtering could not match the filtering applied to full-length reads. To assign V/J genes and CDR3, sequences were annotated against IMGT germline references using PyIR, a Python wrapper for IgBLAST v1.9. Reads were filtered out if the reads had weak V/J assignments (E-value above 1e-6), no CDR3, stop codons, out-of-frame junctions, or ambiguous translated residues. V3J clonotypes were defined as sequences sharing an identical inferred V gene, J gene, and CDR3 amino acid sequence. Percentage overlap between repertoires was computed as shared unique clonotypes divided by the size of the smaller repertoire. Three approaches were used to assess repertoire richness: RTK rarefaction, the Chao1 estimator, and Recon v2.1 estimates of unobserved clonotypes. OLGA was used to compute generation probabilities for all TCRbeta clonotypes that the gDNA method yielded from a few donors. TCRdb holds this immuneACCESS table with in-frame rearrangements only. Some clones are missing; in checked studies, unresolved V genes explain under half, and the rest has no known cause. Clonal size and the V and J genes are those of that table, whereas D and trimming came from the DNA. This sample is represented by a few million clones; more than 85% of them were singletons. The biggest ten clones account for about 0.37% of the sample.

Material: naive CD4+ T cells from PBMCs. This specimen's cell subset or site label, interpreted: CD45RA+ positively selected. This chain is built from TRBV28 and TRBJ2-7; TRBD2 agrees with 7 junctional bases. This TCR came from a man between 18 and 35 years old in good health. Some clones in this sample may be carry-over from other donors' samples. DNA sequence: TGTGCCAGTCTCGGGACCTGGGAGGGTTACGAGCAGTACTTC. It encodes CASLGTWEGYEQYF.